The 11 T cell receptor beta chains in this list originate from one sample, sequenced in a study of T cells in Graves' hyperthyroidism and ophthalmopathy. Regions amplified from RNA transcripts were the TCR beta CDR3 regions. HTBI primers drove first-round RT-PCR of the TCR CDR3. TCRdb re-called the multiplex PCR reads with MiXCR, one entry per CDR3 protein. The sample includes over 500,000 distinct CDR3 sequences, 35% to 50% seen only once; the top ten take roughly 45%. The sequenced sample consisted of peripheral blood or thyroid tissue (not recorded which). These receptors were taken from an adult woman with Graves' disease, either hyperthyroidism or ophthalmopathy (not recorded which).

V usage is TRBV6-6 and J usage is TRBJ2-2; D may be TRBD2 (6 bases). Germline V gene lookup returns CDR1 MNHNY and CDR2 SVGAGI (reference sequence). The CDR3 is 15 amino acids. Trimming shortened V by 0 bases and J by 7 bases, and 12 bases separated the two germline ends. CDR3 region: CASSYSTEGIGELFF. The CDR3 coding sequence is TGTGCCAGCAGTTACTCGACGGAGGGCATCGGGGAGCTGTTTTTT.

This chain links TRBV15 with TRBJ1-3; unclear D gene. Germline loops: CDR1 LNHNV, CDR2 YYDKDF (reference sequence). The CDR3 spans 15 residues. Trimming took 0 bases from V and 4 from J, leaving 10 bases between them. The CDR3 nucleotides read TGTGCCACCAGCAGAGATGCCGGTCCAGGAAACACCATATATTTT. Amino acids: CATSRDAGPGNTIYF.

This clonotype was detected many times. This chain joins TRBV20-1 and TRBJ2-5; 10 bases align to TRBD2. Germline assignment: CDR1 DFQATT and CDR2 SNEGSKA (reference sequence). The CDR3 has 15 residues. V was pared by 2 bases and J by 3 bases, with 6 bases of the junction left unmatched. CDR3 protein: CSARSLLAGEETQYF. DNA of the CDR3: TGCAGTGCTAGAAGCCTTCTAGCGGGAGAAGAGACCCAGTACTTC.

Many counts were recorded for this clonotype. The chain's CDR3 is CASSQEATENTEAFF. The CDR3 bases are TGCGCCAGCAGCCAAGAAGCCACAGAGAACACTGAAGCTTTCTTT. The rearrangement links TRBV4-1 to TRBJ1-1, with unresolved D. Germline CDR1 and CDR2: MGHRA and YSYEKL. V was pared by 0 bases and J by 1 base, with 9 bases between. The CDR3 runs 15 residues.

Only a few counts were recorded for this clonotype. In DNA, the CDR3 is TGTGCCACCAGCGCACCATGGGGCGAAAAACTGTTTTTT. Translated: CATSAPWGEKLFF. V usage is TRBV15 and J usage is TRBJ1-4; tentative D call: TRBD1 (5 bases). This CDR3 spans 13 amino acids. The germline CDR1 and CDR2 sequences are LNHNV and YYDKDF (reference sequence). Trimming cost V 5 bases and J 8 bases, with 12 bases left between them.

In this sample, this clonotype turned up a few times. CDR3 sequence: CATSRSPAGTNEKLFF. CDR3 sequence (DNA): TGTGCCACCAGCAGATCTCCGGCGGGGACTAATGAAAAACTGTTTTTT. This chain connects TRBV15 to TRBJ1-4; D unclear. CDR1 is LNHNV and CDR2 is YYDKDF in the germline V gene (reference sequence). This CDR3 region has 16 residues. The V gene lost 2 bases and the J gene lost 2 bases, with 12 bases spanning the gap.

This clonotype was found many times. This sequence joins TRBV6-5 and TRBJ1-2, with D possibly matching TRBD1 (5 bases). The CDR3 extends over 14 amino acids. Germline V gene data show CDR1 as MNHEY and CDR2 as SVGAGI. Trimming pared 2 bases from V and 8 bases from J, leaving 15 bases between. DNA of the CDR3: TGTGCCAGCAGTTACGGCCACGGGGCGGTAGGCTACACCTTC. This gives the protein CASSYGHGAVGYTF.

This chain joins TRBV3-1 and TRBJ2-2; 10 nucleotides agree with TRBD2. CDR1 and CDR2 from the germline V gene are LGHDT and YNNKEL (reference sequence). The V gene end was trimmed by 4 bases and the J gene end by 6 bases; junction bases not matched to a gene: 5. The CDR3 loop spans 15 amino acids. CDR3 coding DNA: TGTGCCAGCAGCCTGGGACTAGCGCTTGCCGGGGAGCTGTTTTTT. Protein sequence: CASSLGLALAGELFF.

This clonotype was counted a few times. This rearrangement joins TRBV2 to TRBJ1-2; tentatively, D is TRBD1 (5 bases). V was shortened by 8 bases and J by 5 bases, with 18 bases between the two germline ends. Per germline, CDR1 SNHLY and CDR2 FYNNEI. The CDR3 has 14 residues. CDR3 sequence: CASQPGAGRYGYTF. CDR3 nucleotides: TGTGCCAGCCAGCCCGGGGCAGGGAGGTATGGCTACACCTTC. Supplemented by reference TRBV2 and TRBJ1-2, the full variable domain reads EPEVTQTPSHQVTQMGQEVILRCVPISNHLYFYWYRQILGQKVEFLVSFYNNEISEKSEIFDDQFSVERPDGSNFTLKIRSTKLEDSAMYFCASQPGAGRYGYTFGSGTRLTVV.

This clonotype was found a few times. The gene calls are TRBV10-3 and TRBJ1-2, with TRBD1 as a possible D gene (6 bases). CDR1 is ENHRY and CDR2 is SYGVKD in the germline V gene. Trimming shortened V by 5 bases and J by 10 bases, and 14 bases separated the two germline ends. The CDR3 has 12 amino acids. This chain's CDR3 is CAISPRGADYTF. CDR3 bases: TGTGCCATCAGTCCACGGGGGGCAGACTACACCTTC.

The V call is TRBV6-2 or TRBV6-3, the J call TRBJ1-2, with D uncertain. Trimming stripped 6 bases from V and 5 bases from J, with 28 bases between. This CDR3 contains 18 residues. Germline CDR1 is MNHEY and CDR2 is SVGEGT. The CDR3 bases are TGTGCCAGCAGACGAACTCCCAGTCAGCCAAGAAACGATTATGGCTACACCTTC. Translating it yields CASRRTPSQPRNDYGYTF.